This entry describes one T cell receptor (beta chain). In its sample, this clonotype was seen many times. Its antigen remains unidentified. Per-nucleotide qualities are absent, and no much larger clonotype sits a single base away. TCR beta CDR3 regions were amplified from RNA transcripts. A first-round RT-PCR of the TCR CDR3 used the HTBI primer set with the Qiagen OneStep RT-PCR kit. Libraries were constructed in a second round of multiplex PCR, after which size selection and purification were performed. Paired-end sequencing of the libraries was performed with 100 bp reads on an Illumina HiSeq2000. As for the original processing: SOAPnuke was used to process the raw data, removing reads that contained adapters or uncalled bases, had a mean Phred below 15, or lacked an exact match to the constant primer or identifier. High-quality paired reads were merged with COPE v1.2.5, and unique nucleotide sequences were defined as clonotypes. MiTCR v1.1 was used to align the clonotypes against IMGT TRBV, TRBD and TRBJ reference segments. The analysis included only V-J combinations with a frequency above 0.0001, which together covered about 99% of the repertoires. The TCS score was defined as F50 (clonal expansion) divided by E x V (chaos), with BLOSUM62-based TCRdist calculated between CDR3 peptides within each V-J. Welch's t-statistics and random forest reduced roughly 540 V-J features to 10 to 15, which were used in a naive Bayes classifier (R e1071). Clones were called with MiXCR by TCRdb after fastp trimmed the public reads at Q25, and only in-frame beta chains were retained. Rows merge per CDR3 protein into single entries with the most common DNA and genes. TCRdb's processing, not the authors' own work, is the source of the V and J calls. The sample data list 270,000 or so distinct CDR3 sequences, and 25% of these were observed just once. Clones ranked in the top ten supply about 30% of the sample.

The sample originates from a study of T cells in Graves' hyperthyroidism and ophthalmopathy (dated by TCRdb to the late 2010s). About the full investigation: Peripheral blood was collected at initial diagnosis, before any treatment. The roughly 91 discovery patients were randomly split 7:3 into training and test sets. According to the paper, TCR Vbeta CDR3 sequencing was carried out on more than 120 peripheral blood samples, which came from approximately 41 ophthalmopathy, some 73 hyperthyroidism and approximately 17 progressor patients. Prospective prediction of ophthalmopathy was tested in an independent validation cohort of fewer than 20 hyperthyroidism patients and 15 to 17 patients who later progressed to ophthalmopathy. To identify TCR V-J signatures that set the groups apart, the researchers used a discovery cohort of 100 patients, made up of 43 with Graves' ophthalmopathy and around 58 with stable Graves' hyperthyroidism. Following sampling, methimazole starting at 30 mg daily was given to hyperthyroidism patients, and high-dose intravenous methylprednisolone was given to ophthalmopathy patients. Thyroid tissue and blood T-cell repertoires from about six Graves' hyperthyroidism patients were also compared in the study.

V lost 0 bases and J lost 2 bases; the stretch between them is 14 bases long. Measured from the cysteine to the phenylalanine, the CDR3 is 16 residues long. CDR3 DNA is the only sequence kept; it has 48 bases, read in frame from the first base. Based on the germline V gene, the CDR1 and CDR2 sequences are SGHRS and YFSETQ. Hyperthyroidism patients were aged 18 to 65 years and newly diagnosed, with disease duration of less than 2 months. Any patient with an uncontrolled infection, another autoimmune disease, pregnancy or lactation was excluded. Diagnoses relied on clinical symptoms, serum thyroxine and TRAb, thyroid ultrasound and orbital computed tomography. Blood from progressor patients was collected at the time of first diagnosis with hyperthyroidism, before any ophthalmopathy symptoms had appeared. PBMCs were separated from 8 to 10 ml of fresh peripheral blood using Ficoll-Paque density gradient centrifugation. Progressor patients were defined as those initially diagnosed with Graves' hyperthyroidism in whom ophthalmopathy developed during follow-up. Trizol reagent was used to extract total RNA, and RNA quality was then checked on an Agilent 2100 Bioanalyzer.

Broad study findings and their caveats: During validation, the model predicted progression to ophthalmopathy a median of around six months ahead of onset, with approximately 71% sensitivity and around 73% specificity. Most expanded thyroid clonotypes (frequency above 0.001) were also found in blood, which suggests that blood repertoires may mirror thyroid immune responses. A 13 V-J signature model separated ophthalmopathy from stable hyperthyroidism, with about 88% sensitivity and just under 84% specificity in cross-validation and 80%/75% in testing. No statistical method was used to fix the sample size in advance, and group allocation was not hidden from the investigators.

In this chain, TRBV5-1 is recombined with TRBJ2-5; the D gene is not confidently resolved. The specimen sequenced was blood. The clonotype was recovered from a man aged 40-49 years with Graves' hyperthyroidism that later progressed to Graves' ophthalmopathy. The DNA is TGCGCCAGCAGCTTGGAGCCCGGGTTTGGTCAAGAGACCCAGTACTTC. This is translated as CASSLEPGFGQETQYF.